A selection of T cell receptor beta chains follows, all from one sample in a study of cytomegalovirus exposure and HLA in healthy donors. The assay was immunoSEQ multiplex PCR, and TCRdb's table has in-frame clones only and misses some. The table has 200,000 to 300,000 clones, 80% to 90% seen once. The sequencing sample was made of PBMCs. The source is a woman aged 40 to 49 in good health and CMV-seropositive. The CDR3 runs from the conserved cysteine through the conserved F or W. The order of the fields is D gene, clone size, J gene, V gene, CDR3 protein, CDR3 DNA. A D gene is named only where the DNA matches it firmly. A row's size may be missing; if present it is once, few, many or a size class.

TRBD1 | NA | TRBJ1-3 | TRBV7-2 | CASSPRDRGNTIYF | TGTGCCAGCAGCCCCCGGGACAGGGGAAACACCATATATTTT
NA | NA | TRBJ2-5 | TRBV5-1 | CASSLERPQGETQYF | TGCGCCAGCAGCTTGGAGCGGCCACAAGGGGAGACCCAGTACTTC
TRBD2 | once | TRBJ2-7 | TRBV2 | CAASKPRERICEQYF | TGTGCCGCATCAAAACCGCGGGAGAGAATCTGCGAGCAGTACTTC
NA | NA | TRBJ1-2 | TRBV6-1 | CASSEYMTPGYTF | TGTGCCAGCAGTGAATACATGACACCTGGCTACACCTTC
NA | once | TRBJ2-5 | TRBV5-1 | CASSGSETQYF | TGCGCCAGCAGCGGCTCGGAGACCCAGTACTTC
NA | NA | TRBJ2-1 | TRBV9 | CASSVGGGNYNEQFF | TGTGCCAGCAGCGTAGGTGGCGGGAACTACAATGAGCAGTTCTTC
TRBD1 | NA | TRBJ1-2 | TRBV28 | CASSSRQGVYGYTF | TGTGCCAGCAGTTCCCGACAGGGGGTCTATGGCTACACCTTC
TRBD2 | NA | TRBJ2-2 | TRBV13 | CASSLGLAGVWTGELFF | TGTGCCAGCAGCTTAGGACTAGCGGGAGTCTGGACCGGGGAGCTGTTTTTT
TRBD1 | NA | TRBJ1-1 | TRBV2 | CATQTGVGEAFF | TGTGCCACCCAGACAGGGGTGGGTGAAGCTTTCTTT
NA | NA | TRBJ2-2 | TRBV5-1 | CASSLDTGGRSSGRNTGELFF | TGCGCCAGCAGCTTGGACACAGGGGGCCGGTCTAGCGGGAGGAACACCGGGGAGCTGTTTTTT
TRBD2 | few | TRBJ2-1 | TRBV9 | CASSVDLAGQTPLLF | TGTGCCAGCAGCGTAGACCTAGCGGGCCAAACCCCCCTGCTCTTC
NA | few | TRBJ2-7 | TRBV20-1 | CSATDTYEQYF | TGCAGTGCCACAGATACCTACGAGCAGTACTTC
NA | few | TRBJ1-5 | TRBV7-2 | CASSLLEVNQPQHF | TGTGCCAGCAGCTTACTCGAGGTCAATCAGCCCCAGCATTTT
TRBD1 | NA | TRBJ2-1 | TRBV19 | CATQWDSAYNEQFF | TGTGCCACCCAATGGGACAGCGCCTACAATGAGCAGTTCTTC
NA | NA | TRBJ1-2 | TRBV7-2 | CASSPSSNYGYTF | TGTGCCAGCAGCCCCTCGTCTAACTATGGCTACACCTTC
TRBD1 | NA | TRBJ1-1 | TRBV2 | CASSKQGASAEAFF | TGTGCCAGCAGTAAACAGGGGGCCTCGGCTGAAGCTTTCTTT
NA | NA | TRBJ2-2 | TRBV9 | CASNQLRGGPGELFF | TGTGCCAGCAATCAGCTGCGGGGAGGACCCGGGGAGCTGTTTTTT